This T cell receptor (beta chain) was found in a study of PD-L1 blockade in urothelial cancer. Study-wide context: Once treatment had started, blood was analyzed at 3 weeks (second dose) and again at 6 weeks.

About this clone: The antigen remains undetermined.

The table came from immunoSEQ multiplex PCR; TCRdb's copy has only in-frame clones and leaves some out. The sample lists fewer than 85,000 clones; about 88% were seen once. As for time point: peripheral blood 6 weeks after treatment start. Germline V gene data show CDR1 as SGHDN and CDR2 as FVKESK. The germline V and J ends were trimmed by 6 bases and 0 bases, with 14 bases remaining between them. The CDR3 loop spans 16 amino acids. General study points: Durable-benefit patients showed greater tumor-associated blood clone expansion at 3 weeks. TCR clonality was measured in pretreatment peripheral blood. Clonality below the median predicted better survival.

The sample here was PBMCs, taken around atezolizumab (anti-PD-L1) treatment. This sequence was found in a man aged 55 to 70 with urothelial cancer. The chain has TRBV14 and TRBJ2-2; maybe TRBD1 (5 bases). The CDR3 sequence: CASSLLRVTNTGELFF. CDR3 nucleotides: TGTGCCAGCAGTCTCCTCAGGGTGACGAACACCGGGGAGCTGTTTTTT.